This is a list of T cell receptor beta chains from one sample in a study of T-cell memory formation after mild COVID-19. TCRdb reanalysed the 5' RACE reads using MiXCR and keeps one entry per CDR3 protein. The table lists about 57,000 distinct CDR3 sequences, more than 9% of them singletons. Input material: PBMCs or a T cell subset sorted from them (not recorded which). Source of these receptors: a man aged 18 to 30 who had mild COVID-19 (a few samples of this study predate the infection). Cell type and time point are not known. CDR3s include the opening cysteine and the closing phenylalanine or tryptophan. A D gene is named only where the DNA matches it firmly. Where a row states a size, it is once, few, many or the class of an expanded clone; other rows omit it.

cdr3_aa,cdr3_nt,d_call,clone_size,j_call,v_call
CASSSADRGRDTQYF,TGTGCCAGCAGCTCCGCGGACAGGGGGCGGGATACGCAGTATTTT,TRBD1,NA,TRBJ2-3,TRBV7-9
CASSLSIAQPQHF,TGTGCCAGCAGCCTGTCAATAGCTCAGCCCCAGCATTTT,NA,few,TRBJ1-5,TRBV3-1
CASRPPGPQETQYF,TGTGCCAGCAGACCTCCGGGACCGCAAGAGACCCAGTACTTC,NA,many,TRBJ2-5,TRBV28
CASRPPTSGGAADTQYF,TGTGCCAGCAGACCGCCGACTAGCGGGGGGGCCGCAGATACGCAGTATTTT,TRBD2,NA,TRBJ2-3,TRBV5-4
CASSFGQGSYNEQFF,TGTGCCAGCAGCTTCGGACAGGGCTCCTACAATGAGCAGTTCTTC,TRBD1,many,TRBJ2-1,TRBV7-6
CASSRGGSGDENSPLHF,TGTGCCAGCAGCCGGGGGGGGAGCGGGGACGAAAATTCACCCCTCCACTTT,NA,once,TRBJ1-6,TRBV4-2
CSARVAGRVANEKLFF,TGCAGTGCTAGAGTGGCAGGCAGAGTAGCTAATGAAAAACTGTTTTTT,NA,few,TRBJ1-4,TRBV20-1
CASRSTGTASYNEQFF,TGTGCCAGCAGATCAACCGGGACTGCCTCCTACAATGAGCAGTTCTTC,NA,many,TRBJ2-1,TRBV6-5
CASSQEGDREWSETQYF,TGCGCCAGCAGCCAAGAGGGGGACAGGGAGTGGTCGGAGACCCAGTACTTC,TRBD1,many,TRBJ2-5,TRBV4-3
CASSLYLSTDTQYF,TGTGCCAGCAGCTTGTATCTAAGCACAGATACGCAGTATTTT,NA,many,TRBJ2-3,TRBV5-6
CASSAGSQETQYF,TGTGCCAGCAGTGCGGGCAGCCAAGAGACCCAGTACTTC,NA,few,TRBJ2-5,TRBV25-1
CASSQDRTGLNQPQHF,TGCGCCAGCAGCCAAGATCGGACAGGATTAAATCAGCCCCAGCATTTT,TRBD1,many,TRBJ1-5,TRBV4-3
CSARARGGFRTDTQYF,TGCAGTGCTAGAGCGAGGGGGGGCTTTCGCACAGATACGCAGTATTTT,NA,many,TRBJ2-3,TRBV20-1
CASSRSTSGSETQYF,TGCGCCAGCAGCCGTAGTACCAGTGGATCGGAGACCCAGTACTTC,NA,many,TRBJ2-5,TRBV4-1
CASSVEGEPDTQYF,TGTGCCAGCAGCGTAGAGGGGGAACCAGATACGCAGTATTTT,NA,few,TRBJ2-3,TRBV9
CAISGPRNTGELFF,TGTGCCATCAGTGGCCCTAGGAACACCGGGGAGCTGTTTTTT,NA,many,TRBJ2-2,TRBV10-3
CASSSSYGASQPQHF,TGTGCCAGCAGCTCATCCTACGGGGCATCTCAGCCCCAGCATTTT,NA,few,TRBJ1-5,TRBV12-3/TRBV12-4
CASSLAVTGGLTDTQYF,TGCGCCAGCAGCTTGGCTGTTACGGGGGGACTCACAGATACGCAGTATTTT,TRBD2,many,TRBJ2-3,TRBV5-1
CSARTPTSSYNEQFF,TGCAGTGCTAGGACTCCTACGAGCTCCTACAATGAGCAGTTCTTC,NA,NA,TRBJ2-1,TRBV20-1
CASKRFNYGYTF,TGTGCCAGCAAGCGGTTCAACTATGGCTACACCTTC,NA,NA,TRBJ1-2,TRBV6-5
CASSPIPGQGQETQYF,TGTGCCAGCAGCCCGATTCCGGGACAGGGTCAGGAGACCCAGTACTTC,TRBD1,many,TRBJ2-5,TRBV4-2
CASSLERQSYSPLHF,TGTGCCAGCAGCTTGGAGCGACAGAGCTATTCACCCCTCCACTTT,NA,NA,TRBJ1-6,TRBV5-6
CASRDLLVEQFF,TGTGCCAGCAGGGACCTCCTCGTCGAGCAGTTCTTC,NA,few,TRBJ2-1,TRBV2
CASSDVRGGRTDTQYF,TGTGCCAGCAGCGACGTCCGGGGGGGACGCACAGATACGCAGTATTTT,TRBD2,NA,TRBJ2-3,TRBV7-9
CATSGGNIQETQYF,TGTGCCACCAGTGGAGGAAACATACAAGAGACCCAGTACTTC,NA,few,TRBJ2-5,TRBV24-1
CASSEARGSPQPQHF,TGTGCCAGCAGTGAAGCGCGAGGTTCTCCTCAGCCCCAGCATTTT,NA,NA,TRBJ1-5,TRBV2
CASSLGQGSPLHF,TGTGCCAGCAGCTTAGGCCAAGGATCACCCCTCCACTTT,NA,few,TRBJ1-6,TRBV7-2
CASSYPWYRGKGAFF,TGTGCCAGCAGTTACCCTTGGTACAGGGGCAAGGGAGCTTTCTTT,TRBD1,NA,TRBJ1-1,TRBV6-2/TRBV6-3